This T cell receptor (beta chain) was captured in a study of blood T cell repertoires in COVID-19. Across the whole study: Samples taken during acute and convalescent COVID-19 were collected in the United States, Italy and Spain. PBMCs, B-cell-depleted T cells, or T cells were the source of the cDNA or gDNA that made up the material.

As processed by the authors: The authors estimated nucleated cell counts from reference gene primer amplification. This table comes from immunoSEQ multiplex PCR, and its TCRdb copy is limited to in-frame clones, with some not included. V and J calls plus clone size are reproduced from that table; the DNA served to infer D and trimming. The data hold about 73,000 clones, with approximately 80% observed a single time. The germline CDR1 and CDR2 sequences are MNHEY and SVGAGI. The length of the CDR3 is 13 residues. Deletions cut 8 bases from V and 0 bases from J, with 10 bases between. The sequence came from a woman in her sixties or seventies with acute or convalescent COVID-19. The sample was peripheral blood. This chain joins TRBV6-5 and TRBJ1-1; D is unclear. For the CDR3, the DNA is TGTGCCAGCGGAGAGGTCTTGAACACTGAAGCTTTCTTT. Translated, it gives CASGEVLNTEAFF.